This T cell receptor (beta chain) was captured by sequencing in a study of T cells in Graves' hyperthyroidism and ophthalmopathy (dated by TCRdb to 2018 to 2020). At the level of the whole study: Peripheral blood samples were taken at initial diagnosis, before any treatment was given. After sampling, hyperthyroidism patients received methimazole starting at 30 mg daily, and ophthalmopathy patients received high-dose intravenous methylprednisolone. An independent validation cohort of around 19 hyperthyroidism patients and 17 patients who later progressed to ophthalmopathy tested prospective prediction of ophthalmopathy. The approximately 90 discovery patients were randomly split 7:3 into training and test sets. A discovery cohort of fewer than 110 patients, fewer than 50 with Graves' ophthalmopathy and 57 with stable Graves' hyperthyroidism, was used to find distinguishing TCR V-J signatures. Thyroid tissue and blood T-cell repertoires from six or seven Graves' hyperthyroidism patients were also compared in the study. TCR Vbeta CDR3 sequencing of 140 or so peripheral blood samples (approximately 44 ophthalmopathy, 75 hyperthyroidism and approximately 17 progressor patients) is reported in the paper.

Ophthalmopathy patients had moderately to severely active disease, Clinical Activity Score of at least 3, NOSPECS grade of at least 4, and duration under 3 months. Exclusion was applied to patients with uncontrolled infections, other autoimmune diseases, pregnancy or lactation. Diagnoses were based on clinical symptoms, serum thyroxine and TRAb, thyroid ultrasound and orbital computed tomography. PBMCs were separated from 10 ml of fresh peripheral blood using Ficoll-Paque density gradient centrifugation. Trizol reagent was used to extract total RNA, and RNA quality was then checked on an Agilent 2100 Bioanalyzer. V is reduced by 6 bases and J by 5 bases, leaving a spacing of 10 bases between them. The CDR3 holds 12 amino acids from the cysteine to the phenylalanine. Left in the record is the CDR3 DNA by itself, 36 bases read in frame from the first base. Ten or more counts support this clonotype. The target of this receptor is not known. No base quality values were provided; no much bigger clone lies one nucleotide off.

The TCR beta CDR3 regions were amplified from the RNA transcripts. The first round of RT-PCR for the TCR CDR3 was performed with the HTBI primer set and the Qiagen OneStep RT-PCR kit. Libraries were constructed in a second round of multiplex PCR, after which size selection and purification were performed. The libraries were sequenced on an Illumina HiSeq2000 using paired-end 100 bp reads. The published analysis was carried out like this. Raw data were processed with SOAPnuke, discarding reads with adapters, uncalled bases, mean Phred below 15, or no exact constant-primer or identifier match. COPE v1.2.5 was used to merge the high-quality paired reads, and each unique nucleotide sequence was defined as a clonotype. Clonotypes were aligned to IMGT TRBV, TRBD and TRBJ reference segments using MiTCR v1.1. The analysis was restricted to V-J combinations with a frequency above 0.0001, which together covered about 99% of the repertoires. The TCS score was defined as F50 (clonal expansion) divided by E x V (chaos), with BLOSUM62-based TCRdist calculated between CDR3 peptides within each V-J. Welch's t-statistics and random forest reduced around 550 V-J features to 10 to 15, which were used in a naive Bayes classifier (R e1071). The Morisita-Horn index was used to measure how similar the thyroid and blood repertoires were. Using fastp trimming at Q25 and MiXCR clonotype assembly, TCRdb reanalyzed the public sequencing data and kept in-frame beta chains. CDR3 protein sequences are deduplicated, and each keeps its most common genes and DNA. The V and J calls and clone size are TCRdb's, not the authors'. The sample data list about 610,000 distinct CDR3 sequences, and roughly 14% of these were observed just once. The biggest ten clones account for approximately 4.2% of the sample.

Here is what the overall study found, with its caveats: In cross-validation, a model built on a 13 V-J signature told ophthalmopathy apart from stable hyperthyroidism with approximately 90% sensitivity and about 81% specificity, and in testing the same model reached 80%/75%. Most expanded thyroid clonotypes (frequency above 0.001) were also detected in blood, a finding suggesting that blood repertoires may reflect thyroid immune responses. No statistical method was used to fix the sample size in advance, and group allocation was not hidden from the investigators. In validation, the model predicted progression to ophthalmopathy with 55% to 71% sensitivity and approximately 78% specificity, a median of about six months before onset.

The receptor was isolated from a woman in her forties with Graves' ophthalmopathy. Sequencing input: blood. The chain links TRBV12-3 or TRBV12-4 with TRBJ1-1; no D gene can be assigned with confidence. The CDR3 amino acid sequence is: CASSPEVTEAFF. The nucleotide sequence is given as TGTGCCAGCAGCCCTGAAGTGACTGAAGCTTTCTTT.